Presented here are 8 T cell receptor beta chains from one specimen sequenced in a study of OX40 agonist ivuxolimab in advanced cancers. Data came from immunoSEQ multiplex PCR; TCRdb stores just in-frame clones and leaves some out. The data show roughly 58,000 clones, around 90% seen once. The sample was CD4+ or CD8+ T cells sorted from blood, taken in a trial of the OX40 agonist ivuxolimab. The source is an adult with an advanced solid tumor such as melanoma, head and neck, liver or kidney cancer.

The chain recombines TRBV13 with TRBJ2-1; D is perhaps TRBD1 or TRBD2 (5 bases each). Germline CDR1 PRHDT, CDR2 FYEKMQ (reference sequence). The CDR3 spans 20 residues. The ends were cut back, 4 bases at V and 0 bases at J, with 25 bases in the middle. The CDR3 spells CASSSTGTIQWGSSYNEQFF. The DNA for the CDR3 is TGTGCCAGCAGCTCCACCGGGACGATTCAGTGGGGAAGCTCCTACAATGAGCAGTTCTTC.

This chain connects TRBV21-1 to TRBJ1-5; the table calls TRBD1, which could not be checked here. TRBV21-1 represents a pseudogene. The CDR3 contains 14 residues. Here the CDR3 DNA reads TGTGCCAGCAGCAAACCAGGGGGCAATCAGCCCCAGCATTTT. This encodes CASSKPGGNQPQHF.

The V and J genes are TRBV5-5 and TRBJ1-5; D gene uncertain. Between the trimmed V and J ends, which lost 0 bases and 0 bases, there was a span of 1 base. Germline V gives CDR1 SGHKS, CDR2 YYEKEE (reference sequence). The CDR3 is 13 residues long. The CDR3 bases are TGTGCCAGCAGCTTGGATAGCAATCAGCCCCAGCATTTT. It encodes CASSLDSNQPQHF.

The chain recombines TRBV30 with TRBJ2-5; TRBD2 aligns across 8 bases. The germline V gene encodes CDR1 GTSNPN and CDR2 SVGIG (reference sequence). The trim removed 4 bases at V and 5 bases at J, leaving 9 bases unmatched. The CDR3 runs 14 residues. The CDR3 loop reads CAWMPGGGRETQYF. The CDR3 region has the DNA TGTGCCTGGATGCCCGGGGGGGGCAGGGAGACCCAGTACTTC.

This chain connects TRBV27 to TRBJ2-3, with no clear D. Per the germline V gene, CDR1 is MNHEY and CDR2 is SMNVEV (reference sequence). This CDR3 is built from 14 residues. V lost 3 bases to trimming and J lost 2 bases, with 9 bases between them. CDR3 nucleotide sequence: TGTGCCAGCAGTTTCGGCCCTAACACAGATACGCAGTATTTT. Its protein product is CASSFGPNTDTQYF.

V gene TRBV9 combines with J gene TRBJ1-3, with D perhaps TRBD1 (6 bases). CDR3 length equals 14 residues. V lost 6 bases to trimming and J lost 1 base, with 11 bases between them. Per germline, CDR1 SGDLS and CDR2 YYNGEE. DNA of the CDR3: TGTGCCAGCAAGGGACACGAGTCTGGAAACACCATATATTTT. Its protein product is CASKGHESGNTIYF.

V is TRBV5-4 and J is TRBJ2-2, with 16 bases aligning to TRBD2. The trim removed 4 bases at V and 3 bases at J, leaving 6 bases unmatched. From germline, CDR1 is SGHNT and CDR2 YYREEE (reference sequence). CDR3 length: 18 residues. CDR3 in amino acids: CASSRGLAGGRDTGELFF. The CDR3 DNA reads TGTGCCAGCAGCCGGGGACTAGCGGGAGGGAGAGACACCGGGGAGCTGTTTTTT.

The gene calls are TRBV10-3 and TRBJ2-1; D is ambiguous. The V end was cut by 0 bases, the J end by 13 bases, with 7 bases between. Per the germline V gene, CDR1 is ENHRY and CDR2 is SYGVKD. CDR3 length equals 11 residues. The CDR3 sequence: CAISESKTQFF. DNA of the CDR3: TGTGCCATCAGTGAGTCGAAGACCCAGTTCTTC.